The 8 T cell receptor beta chains below come from one sample, sequenced in a study of CD8 T cells in Susac syndrome. RNA in amounts of about 0.5 to 1 ug was reverse transcribed with random hexamers. TCRdb reanalysed the immunoSEQ multiplex PCR reads using MiXCR and keeps one entry per CDR3 protein. Seen here are about 300,000 distinct CDR3 sequences, about 82% observed once, and the top ten hold around 0.22%. What was sequenced was CD8+ T cells from PBMCs. The receptor set was obtained from a human donor with multiple sclerosis.

The table lists this clonotype with a few counts. The J gene is TRBJ2-1, the V gene TRBV7-2; TRBD2 matches 8 bases. Germline V gives CDR1 SGHTA, CDR2 FQGNSA. Unmatched junction bases numbered 11, after V lost 5 bases and J lost 5 bases. This CDR3 comprises 16 residues. The CDR3 DNA follows: TGTGCCAGCAGCGCCCCGACGGGAGGGAGGAACAATGAGCAGTTCTTC. Residues: CASSAPTGGRNNEQFF.

The table lists this clonotype with a few counts. The chain employs TRBV5-3 and TRBJ2-1, with a possible D match to TRBD2 (6 bases). TRBV5-3 is an open reading frame, and its role is uncertain. This CDR3 is 12 amino acids long. V lost 4 bases and J 8 bases, leaving 10 bases between the germline ends. The CDR3 DNA follows: TGTGCCAGAAGCGGCGGGGCCGATGAGCAGTTCTTC. It yields the protein CARSGGADEQFF.

The chain is built from TRBV28 and TRBJ2-1; D ambiguous. The V end was cut by 3 bases, the J end by 4 bases, with 16 bases between. This CDR3 is 16 amino acids long. Germline V CDR1 and CDR2: MDHEN, SYDVKM. CDR3 region: CASSFQSGSPYNEQFF. The CDR3 nucleotides read TGTGCCAGCAGTTTCCAATCAGGATCTCCTTACAATGAGCAGTTCTTC.

This clonotype was counted once. This chain connects TRBV13 to TRBJ2-1; D not resolved. Germline CDR1 PRHDT, CDR2 FYEKMQ (reference sequence). The CDR3 covers 11 residues. V was trimmed by 2 bases and J by 8 bases, leaving 4 bases between them. CDR3 amino acids: CASSLYHEQFF. DNA of the CDR3: TGTGCCAGCAGCTTATACCATGAGCAGTTCTTC.

This rearrangement joins TRBV20-1 to TRBJ2-4; TRBD2 matches 8 bases. The CDR3 extends over 16 amino acids. With 4 bases clipped from V and 4 bases from J, the junction kept 12 bases outside the gene matches. Germline CDR1 DFQATT, CDR2 SNEGSKA (reference sequence). CDR3 protein: CSATPGLEALKNIQYF. The CDR3 DNA is TGCAGTGCTACACCGGGACTAGAGGCGCTGAAAAACATTCAGTACTTC.

The genes are TRBV4-3 and TRBJ2-1; D is undetermined. V lost 0 bases, J lost 8 bases, and 8 bases lay in between. The CDR3 is 13 amino acids. Germline V lookup: CDR1 LGHNA, CDR2 YSLEER. In DNA, the CDR3 is TGCGCCAGCAGCCAAGATAGCAGCTATGAGCAGTTCTTC. As protein: CASSQDSSYEQFF.

This chain links TRBV5-1 with TRBJ1-2; D is ambiguous. The CDR3 is made up of 14 amino acids. The germline gives CDR1 SGHRS, CDR2 YFSETQ. V shed 4 bases and J shed 4 bases, with 14 bases lying between them. The CDR3 DNA sequence: TGCGCCAGCAGCGAACCGAACCCCGCCTATGGCTACACCTTC. It encodes CASSEPNPAYGYTF. Full variable domain (rest looked up from reference TRBV5-1 and TRBJ1-2): KAGVTQTPRYLIKTRGQQVTLSCSPISGHRSVSWYQQTPGQGLQFLFEYFSETQRNKGNFPGRFSGRQFSNSRSEMNVSTLELGDSALYLCASSEPNPAYGYTFGSGTRLTVV.

J is TRBJ1-5 and V is TRBV5-4; D call uncertain. There are 14 residues in the CDR3. The germline V gene has CDR1 SGHNT and CDR2 YYREEE (reference sequence). The ends were cut back, 3 bases at V and 7 bases at J, with 14 bases in the middle. In DNA form, the CDR3 reads TGTGCCAGCAGCTCGAGTCCCGAGCGCCAGCCCCAGCATTTT. Protein product: CASSSSPERQPQHF. The variable domain in full, with the rest retrieved from reference TRBV5-4 and TRBJ1-5, is ETGVTQSPTHLIKTRGQQVTLRCSSQSGHNTVSWYQQALGQGPQFIFQYYREEENGRGNFPPRFSGLQFPNYSSELNVNALELDDSALYLCASSSSPERQPQHFGDGTRLSIL.